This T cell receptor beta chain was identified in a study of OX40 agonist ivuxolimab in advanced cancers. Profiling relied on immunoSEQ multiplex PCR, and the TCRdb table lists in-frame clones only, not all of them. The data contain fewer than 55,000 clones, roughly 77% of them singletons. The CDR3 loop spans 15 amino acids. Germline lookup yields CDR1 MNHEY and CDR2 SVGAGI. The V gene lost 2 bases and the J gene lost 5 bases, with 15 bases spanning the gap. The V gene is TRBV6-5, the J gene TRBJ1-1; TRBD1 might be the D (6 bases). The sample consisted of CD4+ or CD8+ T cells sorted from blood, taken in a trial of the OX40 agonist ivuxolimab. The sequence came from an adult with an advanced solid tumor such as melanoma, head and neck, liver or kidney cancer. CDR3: CASSYTVQGGTEAFF. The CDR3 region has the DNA TGTGCCAGCAGTTACACCGTACAGGGAGGTACTGAAGCTTTCTTT.